In this sample, the clone carrying this TCR beta chain turned up a few times. Its cognate antigen is unknown. Attachment of unique molecular identifiers was made to individual cDNA molecules. TCRdb itself ran the 5' RACE reads through MiXCR, one entry per CDR3 protein. Of tens of thousands of distinct CDR3 sequences in the sample, around 8% were seen once. The record originates from a study of early T cells in non-severe SARS-CoV-2 infection. Study conclusions and caveats: Anti-spike CD8 specificities were favored by VDJdb matching, whose results missed private and CD4 specificities.

The germline V gene encodes CDR1 SQVTM and CDR2 ANQGSEA. The CDR3 extends over 13 amino acids. The V gene lost 5 bases and the J gene lost 0 bases, with 10 bases spanning the gap. The genes are TRBV29-1 and TRBJ1-1; D gene uncertain. The source of this sequence is an adult who was a healthcare worker with PCR-confirmed SARS-CoV-2 infection or an uninfected control (not recorded which). Sample: whole blood. Here the CDR3 reads CSVQADMNTEAFF. CDR3 sequence (DNA): TGCAGCGTTCAGGCAGACATGAACACTGAAGCTTTCTTT.